This T cell receptor (beta chain) was identified in a study of STAT5B mutations in CD4+ large granular lymphocyte leukemia. Broader study findings: Compared with healthy controls (2/35), patient top clones favored TRBV06 (8/27).

Note on this clone: Its antigen is currently unknown.

Profiled with immunoSEQ multiplex PCR; TCRdb holds only in-frame clones, not every one. The sample lists some 30,000 clones; less than 80% were seen once. Buffy coats from healthy blood donors served as controls. The germline V gene has CDR1 SGHNT and CDR2 YYREEE (reference sequence). Trimming stripped 0 bases from V and 3 bases from J, with 6 bases between. The CDR3 covers 13 residues. The sequenced sample consisted of CD4+ T cells from blood buffy coats. This sequence joins TRBV5-4 and TRBJ1-1, with D unresolved. The sequence was obtained from a human donor in good health. CDR3 region: CASSLERDTEAFF. The CDR3 DNA is TGTGCCAGCAGCTTGGAAAGGGACACTGAAGCTTTCTTT.